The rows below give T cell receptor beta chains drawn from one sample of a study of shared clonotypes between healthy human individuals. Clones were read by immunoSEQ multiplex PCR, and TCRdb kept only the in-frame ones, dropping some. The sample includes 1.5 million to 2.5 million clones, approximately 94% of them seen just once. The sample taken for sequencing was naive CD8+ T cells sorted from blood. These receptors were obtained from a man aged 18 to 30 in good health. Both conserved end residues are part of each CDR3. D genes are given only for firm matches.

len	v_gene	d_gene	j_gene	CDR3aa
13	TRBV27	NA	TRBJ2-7	CASRKTGLLEQYF
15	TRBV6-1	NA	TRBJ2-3	CASSEWREGTDTQYF
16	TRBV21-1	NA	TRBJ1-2	CASSKVPGGAEWGYTF
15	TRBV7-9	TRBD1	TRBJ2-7	CASSPSGTALYEQYF
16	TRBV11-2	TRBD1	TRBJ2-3	CASSSTGTGSTDTQYF
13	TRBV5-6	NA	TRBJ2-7	CASSFWLSYEQYF
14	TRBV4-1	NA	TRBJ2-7	CASSQGGTGYEQYF
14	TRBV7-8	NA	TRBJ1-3	CASSLSGSGNTIYF
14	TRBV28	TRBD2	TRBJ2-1	CASYKRGAYNEQFF
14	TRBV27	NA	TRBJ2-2	CASSLSLRGGELFF
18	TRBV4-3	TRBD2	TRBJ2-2	CASSQDLTSGTNTGELFF
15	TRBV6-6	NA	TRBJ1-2	CASSYSAGWGNGYTF
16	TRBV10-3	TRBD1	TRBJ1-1	CAISAPGQGTNTEAFF
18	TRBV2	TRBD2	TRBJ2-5	CASSERGLQRGFQETQYF
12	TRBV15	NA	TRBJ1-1	CATSRGWEEAFF
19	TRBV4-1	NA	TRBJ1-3	CASSPSPATRAYSGNTIYF
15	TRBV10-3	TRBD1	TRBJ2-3	CAINPDRESTDTQYF
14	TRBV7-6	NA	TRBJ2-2	CASSLRLNTGELFF
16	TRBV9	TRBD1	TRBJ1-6	CASSPKTGTRNSPLHF
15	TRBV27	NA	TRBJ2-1	CASRPGLETYNEQFF
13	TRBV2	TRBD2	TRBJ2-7	CASNGGGNYEQYF
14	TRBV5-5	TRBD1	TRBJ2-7	CASAGTDFVDEQYF
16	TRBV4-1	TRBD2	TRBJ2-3	CASSQVLAGGMDTQYF
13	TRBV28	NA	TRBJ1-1	CASTPDLNTEAFF
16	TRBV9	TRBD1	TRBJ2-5	CASSAIRTGGPETQYF
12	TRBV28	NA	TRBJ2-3	CASSYRPDTQYF
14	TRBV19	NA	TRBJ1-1	CASSILSPNTEAFF
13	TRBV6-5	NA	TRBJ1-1	CASSYGLAVEAFF
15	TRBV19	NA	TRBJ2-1	CASSIDSPSYNEQFF
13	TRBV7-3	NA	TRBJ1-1	CASSFMENTEAFF
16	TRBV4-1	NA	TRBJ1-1	CASSQDTAGPPTEAFF
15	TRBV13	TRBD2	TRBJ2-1	CASSPRVAGLDEQFF
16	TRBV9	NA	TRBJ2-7	CASSFGDGGGRYEQYF
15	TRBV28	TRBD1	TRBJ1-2	CASSDDREVNYGYTF
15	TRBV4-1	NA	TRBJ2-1	CASSQLQGSYNEQFF
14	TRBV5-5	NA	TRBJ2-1	CASSFMDGYNEQFF
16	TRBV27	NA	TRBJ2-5	CASSPSSGPAGETQYF
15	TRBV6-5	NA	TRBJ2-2	CASSYSEGAPGELFF
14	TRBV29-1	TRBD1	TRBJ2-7	CSVGDRESGYEQYF
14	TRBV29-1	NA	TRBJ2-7	CSVEDPHTGYEQYF
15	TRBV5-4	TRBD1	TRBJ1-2	CASSSGTAINYGYTF
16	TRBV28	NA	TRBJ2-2	CASSLGFGGNTGELFF
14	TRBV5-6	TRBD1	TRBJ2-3	CASSFGQEADTQYF
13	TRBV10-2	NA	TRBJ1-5	CASSDTGNQPQHF
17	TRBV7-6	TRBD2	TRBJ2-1	CASSVLLAASSYNEQFF
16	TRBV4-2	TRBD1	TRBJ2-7	CASSQESGQGVYEQYF
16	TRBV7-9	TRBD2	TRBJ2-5	CASSSHRGGIDETQYF
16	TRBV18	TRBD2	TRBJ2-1	CASSHIAGLSYNEQFF
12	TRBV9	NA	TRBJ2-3	CASSSRRDTQYF
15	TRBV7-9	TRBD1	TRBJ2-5	CASSSRDRPRETQYF
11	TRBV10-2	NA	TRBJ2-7	CASIRGYEQYF
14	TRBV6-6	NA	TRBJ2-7	CASCDTVTSYEQYF
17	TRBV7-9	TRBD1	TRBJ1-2	CASSSSSSRQGPYGYTF
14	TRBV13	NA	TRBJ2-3	CASSLGSSTDTQYF
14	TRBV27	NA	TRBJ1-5	CASSLIGTDQPQHF